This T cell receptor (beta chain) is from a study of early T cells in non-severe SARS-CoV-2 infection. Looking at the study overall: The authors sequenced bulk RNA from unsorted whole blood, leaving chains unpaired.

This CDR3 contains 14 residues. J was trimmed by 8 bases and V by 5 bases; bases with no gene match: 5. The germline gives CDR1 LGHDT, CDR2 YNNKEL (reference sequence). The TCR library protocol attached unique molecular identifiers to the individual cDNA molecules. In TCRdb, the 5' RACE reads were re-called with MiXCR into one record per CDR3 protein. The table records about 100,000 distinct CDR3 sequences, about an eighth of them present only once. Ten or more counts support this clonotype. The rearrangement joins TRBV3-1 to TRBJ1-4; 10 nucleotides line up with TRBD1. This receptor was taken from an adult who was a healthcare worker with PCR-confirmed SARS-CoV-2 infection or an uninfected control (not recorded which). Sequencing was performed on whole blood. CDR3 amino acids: CASSVTGGREKLFF. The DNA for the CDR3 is TGTGCCAGCAGCGTGACAGGGGGCCGAGAAAAACTGTTTTTT. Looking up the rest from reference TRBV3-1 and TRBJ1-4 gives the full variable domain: DTAVSQTPKYLVTQMGNDKSIKCEQNLGHDTMYWYKQDSKKFLKIMFSYNNKELIINETVPNRFSPKSPDKAHLNLHINSLELGDSAVYFCASSVTGGREKLFFGSGTQLSVL.